This T cell receptor beta chain was captured by sequencing in a study of cytomegalovirus exposure and HLA in healthy donors. Study-level background: From donors who were HLA-typed, an early data release held approximately 91 million unique TCRs.

The PCR made use of 60 Vbeta and 13 Jbeta primers. Only in-frame clones appear in the TCRdb table, and some are missing; sequencing was by immunoSEQ multiplex PCR. The sample has around 300,000 clones, roughly four fifths seen once; the top ten hold 2% to 2.5%. CDR3 length: 13 residues. The V end was cut by 0 bases, the J end by 6 bases, with 8 bases between. Germline V CDR1 and CDR2: MNHEY, SMNVEV (reference sequence). Specimen: PBMCs. This TCR was sampled from a woman aged 40 to 50 in good health and CMV-seropositive. The V call is TRBV27, the J call TRBJ1-2; D not resolved. Here the CDR3 reads CASSLSASHGYTF. The DNA for the CDR3 is TGTGCCAGCAGTTTATCGGCTAGCCATGGCTACACCTTC.